This entry lists 30 T cell receptor beta chains sequenced from one sample in a study of cytomegalovirus exposure and HLA in healthy donors. The PCR employed 60 Vbeta primers together with 13 Jbeta primers. Method: immunoSEQ multiplex PCR; TCRdb's copy keeps in-frame clones and lacks some. The sample holds roughly 140,000 clones; about four fifths are singletons and the top ten take roughly 3.6%. The source material was PBMCs. The receptors were sampled from a human donor in good health.

The count of this clone is one. The chain combines TRBV5-6 with TRBJ2-1; unclear D gene. V shed 2 bases and J shed 7 bases, with 7 bases lying between them. Germline CDR1 SGHDT, CDR2 YYEEEE. The CDR3 is 12 residues long. CDR3 sequence: CASSFTRNEQFF. The CDR3 nucleotides are TGTGCCAGCAGCTTCACGAGGAATGAGCAGTTCTTC.

The rearrangement joins TRBV6-5 to TRBJ2-7, with D possibly matching TRBD1 (6 bases). Per the germline V gene, CDR1 is MNHEY and CDR2 is SVGAGI. The CDR3 has 14 residues. Trimming shortened V by 2 bases and J by 0 bases, and 8 bases separated the two germline ends. CDR3 residues: CASSYTDSSYEQYF. DNA of the CDR3: TGTGCCAGCAGTTACACGGACAGCTCCTACGAGCAGTACTTC.

The chain links TRBV19 to TRBJ2-4, with D maybe TRBD1 (6 bases). CDR3 length equals 14 residues. The V and J ends lost 6 bases and 4 bases respectively, with 13 bases between them. Germline assignment: CDR1 LNHDA and CDR2 SQIVND (reference sequence). CDR3 nucleotide sequence: TGTGCCAGTAGAACGACAGGTGGGAAAAACATTCAGTACTTC. This translates into CASRTTGGKNIQYF.

This chain connects TRBV14 to TRBJ2-7; D ambiguous. V was pared by 0 bases and J by 3 bases, with 12 bases between. This CDR3 region has 15 residues. The germline gives CDR1 SGHDN, CDR2 FVKESK. The chain's CDR3 is CASSQDDRQVYEQYF. The CDR3 DNA follows: TGTGCCAGCAGCCAAGACGATAGACAAGTCTACGAGCAGTACTTC.

CDR3 protein: CASSVGRQTNEKLFF. CDR3 DNA: TGTGCCAGCAGCGTAGGCAGGCAGACTAATGAAAAACTGTTTTTT. The V gene is TRBV9, the J gene TRBJ1-4; D unclear. V was shortened by 0 bases and J by 2 bases, with 8 bases between the two germline ends. CDR1 SGDLS and CDR2 YYNGEE come from the germline V gene. The CDR3 sequence is 15 residues long.

This clone was recorded only once. V usage is TRBV2 and J usage is TRBJ1-5; D is perhaps TRBD1 (5 bases). The germline V and J ends were trimmed by 8 bases and 2 bases, with 19 bases remaining between them. The CDR3 loop spans 16 amino acids. Germline V gene lookup returns CDR1 SNHLY and CDR2 FYNNEI. The CDR3 nucleotides are TGTGCCAGCGGGCCAGGGAGGCCCAGAGGCAATCAGCCCCAGCATTTT. It is translated as CASGPGRPRGNQPQHF.

CDR3 loop: CASGLMNTEAFF. The CDR3 bases are TGTGCCAGCGGACTGATGAACACTGAAGCTTTCTTT. The chain joins TRBV19 to TRBJ1-1; D call uncertain. Germline lookup yields CDR1 LNHDA and CDR2 SQIVND (reference sequence). This CDR3 region has 12 residues. Trimming took 9 bases from V and 0 from J, leaving 8 bases between them.

The chain uses TRBV10-3 and TRBJ1-4, with D possibly matching TRBD1 (5 bases). The CDR3 runs 13 residues. Germline V gives CDR1 ENHRY, CDR2 SYGVKD. The V end lost 10 bases, the J end lost 7 bases, and 16 bases lay between the germline ends. The CDR3 here is CATRGGAAEKLFF. The CDR3, as DNA: TGTGCCACCCGAGGAGGGGCGGCTGAAAAACTGTTTTTT.

This clone came up a few times. The genes are TRBV6-1 and TRBJ1-1; 8 bases are shared with TRBD1. Looked up from germline, CDR1 is MNHNS and CDR2 is SASEGT. V gave up 3 bases and J gave up 0 bases; unmatched junction bases: 3. The CDR3 is 15 residues long. In DNA, the CDR3 is TGTGCCAGCAGTGAGGGACAGGCGATGAACACTGAAGCTTTCTTT. It specifies CASSEGQAMNTEAFF.

This chain links TRBV6-1 with TRBJ2-3; the match to TRBD2 covers 11 bases. CDR3 length: 15 residues. The V gene's germline CDR1 is MNHNS and CDR2 SASEGT. V shed 6 bases and J 6 bases; nucleotides not matched to a gene: 8. CDR3 nucleotide sequence: TGTGCCAGCAGGCTACTAGCGGGGGTTCAGGATACGCAGTATTTT. It encodes CASRLLAGVQDTQYF.

To note about this clone: Other DNA variants within this sample encode the same CDR3. This chain's CDR3 is CASSLGDSSNQPQHF. CDR3 DNA sequence: TGTGCCAGCAGCTTGGGGGACAGCTCCAATCAGCCCCAGCATTTT. The J gene is TRBJ1-5, the V gene TRBV7-8; 7 bases are shared with TRBD1. There are 15 residues in the CDR3. From germline, CDR1 is SGHVS and CDR2 FQNEAQ. The V segment lost 3 bases and the J segment 3 bases; nucleotides outside the gene matches: 5.

About this clone: In the same sample, other DNA sequences code for this CDR3. The DNA of the CDR3 is TGTGCCAGTCGTGATGACACGTCCTCCTACGAGCAGTACTTC. Encoded protein: CASRDDTSSYEQYF. The chain links TRBV19 to TRBJ2-7; D remains ambiguous. CDR1 is LNHDA, CDR2 SQIVND, per germline (reference sequence). The V and J ends lost 8 bases and 0 bases respectively, with 14 bases between them. This CDR3 is built from 14 residues.

The rearrangement links TRBV6-5 to TRBJ2-1; D gene uncertain. In germline, CDR1 is MNHEY, CDR2 SVGAGI. The CDR3 extends over 12 amino acids. The V gene lost 6 bases and the J gene lost 8 bases, with 11 bases spanning the gap. The CDR3 DNA is TGTGCCAGCAGGCGAGGTTGGGATGAGCAGTTCTTC. Translating it yields CASRRGWDEQFF.

The CDR3 spells CASSLSVRWGYTF. The DNA of the CDR3 is TGTGCCAGCAGCTTGTCGGTCAGGTGGGGCTACACCTTC. The chain has TRBV5-5 and TRBJ1-2; D is unclear. From germline, CDR1 is SGHKS and CDR2 YYEKEE (reference sequence). The CDR3 has 13 amino acids. V was clipped by 1 base and J by 8 bases, with 12 bases between them. The full variable domain, rest sourced from reference TRBV5-5 and TRBJ1-2, is DAGVTQSPTHLIKTRGQQVTLRCSPISGHKSVSWYQQVLGQGPQFIFQYYEKEERGRGNFPDRFSARQFPNYSSELNVNALLLGDSALYLCASSLSVRWGYTFGSGTRLTVV.

The chain recombines TRBV27 with TRBJ1-1; 7 positions match TRBD1. The CDR3 loop spans 13 amino acids. J was trimmed by 1 base and V by 10 bases; bases with no gene match: 6. Per the germline V gene, CDR1 is MNHEY and CDR2 is SMNVEV (reference sequence). CDR3 in amino acids: CATGTESNTEAFF. The CDR3 DNA follows: TGTGCCACCGGGACAGAATCGAACACTGAAGCTTTCTTT.

This clone was counted a few times. The rearrangement uses TRBV5-1 and TRBJ2-5; tentative D call: TRBD2 (5 bases). The V gene lost 2 bases and the J gene lost 5 bases, with 7 bases spanning the gap. CDR1 SGHRS and CDR2 YFSETQ come from the germline V gene. This CDR3 is 12 amino acids long. The CDR3 bases are TGCGCCAGCAGCTTTCCGGGGGAGACCCAGTACTTC. Amino acids: CASSFPGETQYF.

On this clone: Sequence at one end of the junction differs from germline and may be a read error. The chain couples TRBV4-2 to TRBJ1-5; D is uncertain. Germline lookup yields CDR1 LGHNA and CDR2 YNFKEQ. This CDR3 is 15 amino acids long. This chain's CDR3 is CTSSQEAVYNQPQHF. The CDR3 nucleotides are TGTACCAGCAGCCAAGAGGCGGTGTACAATCAGCCCCAGCATTTT.

This chain joins TRBV5-6 and TRBJ1-1; no clear D gene. The CDR3 extends over 15 amino acids. In germline, CDR1 is SGHDT, CDR2 YYEEEE. With 4 bases removed from V and 1 base from J, the gap between germline ends came to 14 bases. The CDR3 loop reads CASSAMGSTNTEAFF. In DNA form, the CDR3 reads TGTGCCAGCAGCGCGATGGGCAGTACGAACACTGAAGCTTTCTTT.

The chain employs TRBV30 and TRBJ1-1, with 7 bases matching TRBD1. CDR1 is GTSNPN and CDR2 is SVGIG in the germline V gene (reference sequence). Trimming removed 4 bases from V and 4 bases from J; junction bases left unmatched: 6. The CDR3 has 13 amino acids. The CDR3 DNA reads as TGTGCCTGGATGACAGGGCTCGGCACTGAAGCTTTCTTT. The encoded protein is CAWMTGLGTEAFF.

With respect to this clone: Other DNA sequences of this sample code for an identical CDR3. The chain joins TRBV27 to TRBJ1-2; 7 bases map to TRBD1. CDR3 length: 13 amino acids. CDR1 is MNHEY and CDR2 is SMNVEV in the germline V gene (reference sequence). V lost 4 bases and J lost 8; bases outside the gene matches: 7. The CDR3 reads CASSSTGVYGYTF. CDR3 sequence (DNA): TGTGCCAGCAGTTCAACAGGGGTCTACGGCTACACCTTC.

The rearrangement links TRBV19 to TRBJ1-6; D gene unclear. Germline CDR1 reads LNHDA; CDR2 reads SQIVND (reference sequence). Deletions cut 2 bases from V and 8 bases from J, with 4 bases between. The CDR3 is 12 residues long. The CDR3 loop reads CASSISDSPLHF. DNA of the CDR3: TGTGCCAGTAGTATATCGGATTCACCCCTCCACTTT.

This chain joins TRBV6-5 and TRBJ2-1, with D possibly matching TRBD2 (6 bases). CDR1 MNHEY and CDR2 SVGAGI come from the germline V gene. Trimming cost V 10 bases and J 0 bases, with 16 bases left between them. This CDR3 has 15 residues. The CDR3 DNA is TGTGCCACCGCCCGGCGGGAAGGCTCCTACAATGAGCAGTTCTTC. Residues: CATARREGSYNEQFF.

A note on this clone: The same CDR3 also results from other DNA sequences found in this sample. The V and J genes are TRBV15 and TRBJ1-5; maybe TRBD1 (5 bases). V gave up 0 bases and J gave up 4 bases, with 7 bases separating them. Germline V gene lookup returns CDR1 LNHNV and CDR2 YYDKDF (reference sequence). The CDR3 contains 14 residues. The chain's CDR3 is CATSRDRVNQPQHF. DNA for the CDR3: TGTGCCACCAGCAGAGACAGGGTTAATCAGCCCCAGCATTTT. Full variable domain (rest looked up from reference TRBV15 and TRBJ1-5): DAMVIQNPRYQVTQFGKPVTLSCSQTLNHNVMYWYQQKSSQAPKLLFHYYDKDFNNEADTPDNFQSRRPNTSFCFLDIRSPGLGDTAMYLCATSRDRVNQPQHFGDGTRLSIL.

The CDR3 nucleotides are TGCAGCGTTTCTGGCAGGACAAATCAGCCCCAGCATTTT. Protein product: CSVSGRTNQPQHF. The chain couples TRBV29-1 to TRBJ1-5, with a tentative D call TRBD1 (5 bases). CDR1 SQVTM and CDR2 ANQGSEA come from the germline V gene. CDR3 size: 13 residues. The V and J ends lost 5 bases and 4 bases respectively, with 12 bases between them.

The V and J genes are TRBV19 and TRBJ2-3; 10 bases match TRBD1. The V gene's germline CDR1 is LNHDA and CDR2 SQIVND (reference sequence). This CDR3 has 15 amino acids. The ends lost 3 bases at V and 4 bases at J; junction bases unmatched: 4. CDR3 region: CASSITGTGADTQYF. The CDR3 region has the DNA TGTGCCAGTAGTATTACCGGGACAGGGGCAGATACGCAGTATTTT.

This chain links TRBV5-6 with TRBJ2-5; 7 bases agree with TRBD1. V dropped 4 bases and J dropped 3; count of bases not matched to a gene: 6. Germline CDR1 SGHDT, CDR2 YYEEEE. The CDR3 consists of 14 residues. CDR3 DNA: TGTGCCAGCAGCGAGGGACAGAGTGAAGAGACCCAGTACTTC. Its translation: CASSEGQSEETQYF.

The CDR3 coding sequence is TGTGCCAGCCATAGCGTCTACGAGCAGTACTTC. It specifies CASHSVYEQYF. The rearrangement joins TRBV27 to TRBJ2-7; tentatively, D is TRBD2 (5 bases). Germline V gene sequence: CDR1 MNHEY, CDR2 SMNVEV (reference sequence). Trimming took off 8 bases at V and 3 bases at J, with 8 bases between the two ends. The CDR3 contains 11 residues.

The gene calls are TRBV5-1 and TRBJ2-7; D may be TRBD2 (5 bases). Trimming removed 1 base at V and 5 bases at J, with 13 bases between. The CDR3 consists of 14 residues. CDR1 and CDR2 from the germline V gene are SGHRS and YFSETQ. The CDR3 here is CASSLSGSSNEQYF. The CDR3 DNA reads as TGCGCCAGCAGCTTGTCGGGGAGTAGTAACGAGCAGTACTTC.

This clone was counted a few times. The chain is built from TRBV21-1 and TRBJ2-5; the listed D gene, TRBD2, was not tested against the DNA. TRBV21-1 is tagged as a pseudogene. The CDR3 runs to 8 residues. CDR3 DNA sequence: TGTGCCAGCAGCGATAGTTACTTC. As protein: CASSDSYF.

V and J are TRBV5-1 and TRBJ2-7; D possibly corresponds to TRBD1 (5 bases). There are 14 residues in the CDR3. The V end lost 0 bases, the J end lost 3 bases, and 10 bases lay between the germline ends. Germline values: CDR1 SGHRS, CDR2 YFSETQ. The CDR3 DNA reads as TGCGCCAGCAGCTTGGGGGGCACAGGCTACGAGCAGTACTTC. Protein: CASSLGGTGYEQYF.